These T cell receptor beta chains were read from a single sample in a study of OX40 agonist ivuxolimab in advanced cancers. Repertoires were generated with immunoSEQ multiplex PCR, while TCRdb's copy carries only in-frame clones and drops some. This table has around 64,000 clones, 70% to 90% appearing once. The sample in question was CD4+ or CD8+ T cells sorted from blood, obtained in a trial of the OX40 agonist ivuxolimab. These receptors were collected from an adult with an advanced solid tumor such as melanoma, head and neck, liver or kidney cancer. CDR3s include the opening cysteine and the closing phenylalanine or tryptophan. The D gene is left open where the match is weak. A clone size is listed for some rows: how often the clone was seen (once, few, many), or a class if it is expanded.

clone size	J gene	V gene	D gene	CDR3 protein	CDR3 DNA
.	TRBJ2-7	TRBV5-1	.	CASSLGSGYYYEQYF	TGCGCCAGCAGCTTAGGTAGCGGTTACTACTACGAGCAGTACTTC
.	TRBJ1-3	TRBV7-2	.	CASSLATAGNTIYF	TGTGCCAGCAGCTTAGCGACAGCAGGAAACACCATATATTTT
medium-sized	TRBJ1-2	TRBV7-6	.	CASSLGRGYGYTF	TGTGCCAGCAGCTTAGGTCGCGGATATGGCTACACCTTC
.	TRBJ1-1	TRBV2	.	CASSEEGIGNTEAFF	TGTGCCAGCAGTGAAGAGGGCATTGGCAACACTGAAGCTTTCTTT
.	TRBJ2-7	TRBV11-2	.	CASSFDEQYF	TGTGCCAGCAGCTTCGACGAGCAGTACTTC
.	TRBJ1-5	TRBV19	TRBD1	CATLDRAGYQPQHF	TGTGCCACTTTAGACAGGGCTGGGTATCAGCCCCAGCATTTT
.	TRBJ1-6	TRBV10-3	TRBD1	CAIWAGGSSNSPLHF	TGTGCCATCTGGGCAGGGGGGTCTTCTAATTCACCCCTCCACTTT
.	TRBJ1-2	TRBV2	.	CASTGTAVFYGYTF	TGTGCCAGCACCGGGACGGCGGTTTTCTATGGCTACACCTTC
few	TRBJ1-5	TRBV4-1	TRBD1	CASSQVDRDVGQPQHF	TGCGCCAGCAGCCAAGTGGACAGGGACGTCGGTCAGCCCCAGCATTTT
.	TRBJ1-3	TRBV28	.	CASSLLGNTIYF	TGTGCCAGCAGTTTATTGGGAAACACCATATATTTT
few	TRBJ2-1	TRBV28	.	CASSRGGFNLEQFF	TGTGCCAGCAGCAGGGGGGGATTTAACCTTGAGCAGTTCTTC
.	TRBJ2-5	TRBV10-3	TRBD2	CAISGNSGGTQETQYF	TGTGCCATCAGTGGGAATAGCGGGGGGACTCAAGAGACCCAGTACTTC
.	TRBJ2-6	TRBV6-1	.	CASSERGAGANVLTF	TGTGCCAGCAGTGAAAGGGGTGCTGGGGCCAACGTCCTGACTTTC
.	TRBJ1-2	TRBV6-1	.	CASSESKGYGYTF	TGTGCCAGCAGTGAATCTAAGGGATATGGCTACACCTTC
.	TRBJ1-3	TRBV30	TRBD1	CAWGQEANSGNTIYF	TGTGCCTGGGGACAGGAGGCCAACTCTGGAAACACCATATATTTT
.	TRBJ1-1	TRBV5-1	.	CASSLALASNTEAFF	TGCGCCAGCAGCCTAGCCCTGGCTAGCAACACTGAAGCTTTCTTT
.	TRBJ2-5	TRBV7-2	.	CASRSHPTSGRYFGETQYF	.
.	TRBJ2-7	TRBV11-2	.	CASSLDLGNPMKQYF	TGTGCCAGCAGCCTAGATCTGGGAAACCCTATGAAGCAGTACTTC
.	TRBJ2-3	TRBV4-1	TRBD1	CASSQPRQGARDTQYF	TGCGCCAGCAGCCAACCCAGACAGGGGGCTCGGGATACGCAGTATTTT
.	TRBJ1-3	TRBV30	.	CAWRGGNTIYF	TGTGCCTGGAGGGGGGGAAACACCATATATTTT
.	TRBJ2-7	TRBV6-5	.	CASTLLGTNEQYF	TGTGCCAGCACCCTCTTGGGGACGAACGAGCAGTACTTC
.	TRBJ2-7	TRBV19	.	CASSYGYEQYF	TGTGCCAGTAGTTACGGATACGAGCAGTACTTC
few	TRBJ1-2	TRBV5-4	TRBD1	CASSRPGTGRNYGYTF	TGTGCCAGCAGCCGTCCAGGGACAGGGAGGAACTATGGCTACACCTTC
.	TRBJ1-1	TRBV18	TRBD1	CASSPSMTGAEAFF	TGTGCCAGCTCACCATCAATGACAGGGGCTGAAGCTTTCTTT
.	TRBJ1-2	TRBV4-3	TRBD1	CASSQNRGPYGYTF	TGCGCCAGCAGCCAAAACAGGGGGCCCTATGGCTACACCTTC
.	TRBJ2-7	TRBV7-9	TRBD1	CASSSGTGGIYEQYF	TGTGCCAGCAGCTCCGGGACAGGGGGAATCTACGAGCAGTACTTC
.	TRBJ1-2	TRBV28	TRBD1	CASSLLPGTGGGGYTF	TGTGCCAGCAGTTTATTACCCGGGACAGGGGGTGGTGGCTACACCTTC
.	TRBJ1-6	TRBV6-5	TRBD1	CASSRDRDSPLHF	TGTGCCAGCAGTCGGGACAGGGATTCACCCCTCCACTTT
once	TRBJ2-1	TRBV7-9	.	CASMKGASSYNEQFF	TGTGCCAGCATGAAGGGAGCGAGCTCCTACAATGAGCAGTTCTTC
few	TRBJ2-7	TRBV28	TRBD2	CASSLRTSGFNEQYF	TGTGCCAGCAGTTTAAGGACTAGCGGTTTCAACGAGCAGTACTTC
.	TRBJ2-3	TRBV27	TRBD2	CASSPGRLGTDTQYF	TGTGCCAGCAGTCCCGGGAGGTTGGGGACAGATACGCAGTATTTT
.	TRBJ2-1	TRBV15	.	CATSRDGGREGSYNEQFF	TGTGCCACCAGCAGAGATGGTGGTCGAGAGGGCTCCTACAATGAGCAGTTCTTC
once	TRBJ2-2	TRBV27	TRBD2	CASRGTSGSAGELFF	TGTGCCAGCAGAGGGACTAGCGGGAGCGCCGGGGAGCTGTTTTTT
.	TRBJ1-1	TRBV6-1	TRBD1	CASSVRQGLEAFF	TGTGCCAGCAGTGTACGACAGGGCCTCGAAGCTTTCTTT
once	TRBJ1-2	TRBV6-6	TRBD1	CASRPDRVAGYTF	TGTGCCAGCAGGCCCGACAGGGTAGCTGGCTACACCTTC
.	TRBJ2-3	TRBV6-5	.	CASNVGDTQYF	TGTGCCAGCAATGTTGGAGATACGCAGTATTTT
.	TRBJ2-7	TRBV19	TRBD2	CASSTLAGGGGTYEQYF	TGTGCCAGTAGTACCCTAGCCGGCGGGGGGGGCACCTACGAGCAGTACTTC